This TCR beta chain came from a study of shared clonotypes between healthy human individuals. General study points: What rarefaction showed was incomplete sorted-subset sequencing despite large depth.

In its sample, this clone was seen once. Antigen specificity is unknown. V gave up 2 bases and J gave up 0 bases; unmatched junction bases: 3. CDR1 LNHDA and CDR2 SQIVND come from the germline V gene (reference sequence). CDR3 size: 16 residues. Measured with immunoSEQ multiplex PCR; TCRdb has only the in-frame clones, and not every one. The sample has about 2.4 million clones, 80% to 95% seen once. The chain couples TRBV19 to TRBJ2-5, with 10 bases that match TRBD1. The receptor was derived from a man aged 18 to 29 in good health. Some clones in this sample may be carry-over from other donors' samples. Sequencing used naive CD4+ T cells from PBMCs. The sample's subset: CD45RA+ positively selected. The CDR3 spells CASSIRDRGNQETQYF. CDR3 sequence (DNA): TGTGCCAGTAGTATAAGGGACAGGGGAAACCAAGAGACCCAGTACTTC.